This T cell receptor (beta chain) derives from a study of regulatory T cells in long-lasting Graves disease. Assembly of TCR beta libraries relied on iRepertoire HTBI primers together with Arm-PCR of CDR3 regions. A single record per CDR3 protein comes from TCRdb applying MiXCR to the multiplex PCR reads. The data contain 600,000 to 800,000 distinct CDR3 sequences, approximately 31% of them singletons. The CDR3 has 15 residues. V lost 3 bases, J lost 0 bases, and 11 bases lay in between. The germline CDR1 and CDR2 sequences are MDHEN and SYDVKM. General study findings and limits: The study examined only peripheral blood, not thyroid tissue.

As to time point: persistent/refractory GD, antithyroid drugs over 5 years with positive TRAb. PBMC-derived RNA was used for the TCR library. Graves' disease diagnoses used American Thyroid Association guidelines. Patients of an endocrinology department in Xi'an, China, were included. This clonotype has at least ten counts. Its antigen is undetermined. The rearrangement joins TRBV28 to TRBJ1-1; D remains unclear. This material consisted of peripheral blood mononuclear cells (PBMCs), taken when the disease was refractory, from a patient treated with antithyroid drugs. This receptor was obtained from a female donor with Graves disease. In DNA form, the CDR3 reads TGTGCCAGCAGTTTTATGAGGATCATGAACACTGAAGCTTTCTTT. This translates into CASSFMRIMNTEAFF.